This T cell receptor (beta chain) was sequenced for a study of shared clonotypes between healthy human individuals. Using immunoSEQ multiplex PCR, the repertoire was profiled, and TCRdb retains in-frame clones only, with some absent. The sample consists of roughly 2,000,000 clones, about 93% of them appearing once. CD45RO-negative CD8 cells positively selected for CCR7 made up the naive population, which excluded terminally differentiated effector memory CD45RA+ cells. The CDR3 runs to 17 residues. With V trimmed by 5 bases and J by 7 bases, 12 bases remained unmatched. CDR1 and CDR2 (germline): LGHNA, YSLEER.

This chain joins TRBV4-3 and TRBJ2-1, with TRBD2 matching 12 bases. The source of this sequence is a man between 18 and 35 years old in good health. Some clones in this sample may be carry-over from other donors' samples. Sequencing was carried out using naive CD8+ T cells from PBMCs. CDR3 bases: TGCGCCAGCAGCGGGCAGACTAGCGGGAGTGCGGAAAATGAGCAGTTCTTC. Translated: CASSGQTSGSAENEQFF.